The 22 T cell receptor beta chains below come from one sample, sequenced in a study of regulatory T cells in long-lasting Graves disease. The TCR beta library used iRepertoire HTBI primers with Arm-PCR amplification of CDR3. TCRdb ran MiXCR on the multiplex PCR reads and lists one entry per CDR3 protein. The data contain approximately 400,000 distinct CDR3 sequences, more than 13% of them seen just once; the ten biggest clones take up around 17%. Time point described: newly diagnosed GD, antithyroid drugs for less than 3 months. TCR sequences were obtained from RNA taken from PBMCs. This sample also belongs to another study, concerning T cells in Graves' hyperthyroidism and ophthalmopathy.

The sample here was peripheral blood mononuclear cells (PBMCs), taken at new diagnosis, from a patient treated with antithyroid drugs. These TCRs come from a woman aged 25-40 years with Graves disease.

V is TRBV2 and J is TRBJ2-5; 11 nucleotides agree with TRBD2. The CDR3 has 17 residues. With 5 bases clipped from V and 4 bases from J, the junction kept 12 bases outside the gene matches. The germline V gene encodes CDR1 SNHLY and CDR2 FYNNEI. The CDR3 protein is CASSLRGLAGGGETQYF. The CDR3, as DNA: TGTGCCAGCAGTTTAAGAGGGCTAGCGGGAGGTGGAGAGACCCAGTACTTC.

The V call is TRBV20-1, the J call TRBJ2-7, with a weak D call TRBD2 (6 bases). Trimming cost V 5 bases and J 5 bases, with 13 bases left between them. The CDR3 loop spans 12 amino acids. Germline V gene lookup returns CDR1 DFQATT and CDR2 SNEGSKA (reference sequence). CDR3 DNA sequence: TGCAGTGCTCGCGGGACGGTGGACGAGCAGTACTTC. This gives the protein CSARGTVDEQYF.

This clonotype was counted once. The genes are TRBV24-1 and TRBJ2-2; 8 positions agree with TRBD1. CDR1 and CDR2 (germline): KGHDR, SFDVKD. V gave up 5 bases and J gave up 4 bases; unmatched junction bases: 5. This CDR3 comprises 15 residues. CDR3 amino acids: CATSARDRSTGELFF. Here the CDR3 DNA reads TGTGCCACCAGTGCCCGGGACAGGTCCACCGGGGAGCTGTTTTTT.

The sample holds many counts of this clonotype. CDR3: CASSVLLAGESHEQFF. CDR3 DNA: TGTGCCAGCAGCGTCCTTCTAGCGGGAGAATCCCATGAGCAGTTCTTC. The J gene is TRBJ2-1, the V gene TRBV9, with TRBD2 matching 10 bases. The CDR3 runs to 16 residues. Unmatched junction bases numbered 10, after V lost 2 bases and J lost 8 bases. Looked up from germline, CDR1 is SGDLS and CDR2 is YYNGEE.

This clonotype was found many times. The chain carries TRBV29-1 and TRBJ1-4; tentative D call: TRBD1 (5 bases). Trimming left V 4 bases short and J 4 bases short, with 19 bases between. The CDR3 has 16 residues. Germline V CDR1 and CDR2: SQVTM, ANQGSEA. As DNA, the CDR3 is TGCAGCGTTGGAACCGGGGACGGAAGTTATAATGAAAAACTGTTTTTT. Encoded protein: CSVGTGDGSYNEKLFF.

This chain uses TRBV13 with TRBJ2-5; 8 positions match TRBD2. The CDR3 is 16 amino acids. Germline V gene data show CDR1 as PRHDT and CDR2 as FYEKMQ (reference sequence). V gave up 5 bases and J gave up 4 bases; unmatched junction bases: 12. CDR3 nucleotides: TGTGCCAGCAGCGTGGGCGGGACTAGGGGTGGAGAGACCCAGTACTTC. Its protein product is CASSVGGTRGGETQYF. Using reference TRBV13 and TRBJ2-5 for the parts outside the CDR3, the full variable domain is AAGVIQSPRHLIKEKRETATLKCYPIPRHDTVYWYQQGPGQDPQFLISFYEKMQSDKGSIPDRFSAQQFSDYHSELNMSSLELGDSALYFCASSVGGTRGGETQYFGPGTRLLVL.

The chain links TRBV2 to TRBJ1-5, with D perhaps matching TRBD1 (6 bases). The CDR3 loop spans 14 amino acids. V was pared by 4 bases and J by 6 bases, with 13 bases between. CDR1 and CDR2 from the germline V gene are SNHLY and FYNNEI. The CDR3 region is CASSGSGAGQPQHF. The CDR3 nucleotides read TGTGCCAGCAGTGGCTCGGGGGCAGGTCAGCCCCAGCATTTT.

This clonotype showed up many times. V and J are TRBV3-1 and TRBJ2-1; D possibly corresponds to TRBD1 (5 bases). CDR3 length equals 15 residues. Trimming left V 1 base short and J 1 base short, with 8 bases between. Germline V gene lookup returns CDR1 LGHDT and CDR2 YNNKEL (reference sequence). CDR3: CASSQGAGSYNEQFF. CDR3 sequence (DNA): TGTGCCAGCAGCCAAGGGGCAGGGTCCTACAATGAGCAGTTCTTC.

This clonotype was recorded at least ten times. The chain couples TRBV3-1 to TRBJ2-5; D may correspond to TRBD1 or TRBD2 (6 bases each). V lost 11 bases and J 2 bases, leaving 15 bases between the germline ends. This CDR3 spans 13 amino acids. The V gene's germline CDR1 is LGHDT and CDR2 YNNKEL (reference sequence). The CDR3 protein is CAASRRGQETQYF. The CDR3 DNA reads TGTGCCGCCTCAAGGAGGGGGCAAGAGACCCAGTACTTC.

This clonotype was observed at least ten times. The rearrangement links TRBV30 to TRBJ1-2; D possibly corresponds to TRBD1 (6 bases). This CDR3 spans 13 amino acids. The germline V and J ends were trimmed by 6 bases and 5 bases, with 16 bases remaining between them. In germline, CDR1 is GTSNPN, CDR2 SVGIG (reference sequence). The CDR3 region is CACLQGMWYGYTF. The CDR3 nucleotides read TGTGCCTGCTTACAGGGAATGTGGTATGGCTACACCTTC.

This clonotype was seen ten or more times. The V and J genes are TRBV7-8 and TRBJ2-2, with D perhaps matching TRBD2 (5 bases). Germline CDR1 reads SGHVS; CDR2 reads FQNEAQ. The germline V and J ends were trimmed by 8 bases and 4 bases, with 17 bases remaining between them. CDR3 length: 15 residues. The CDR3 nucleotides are TGTGCCAGCCACACGGAAATCGAGGGCACCGGGGAGCTGTTTTTT. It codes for CASHTEIEGTGELFF.

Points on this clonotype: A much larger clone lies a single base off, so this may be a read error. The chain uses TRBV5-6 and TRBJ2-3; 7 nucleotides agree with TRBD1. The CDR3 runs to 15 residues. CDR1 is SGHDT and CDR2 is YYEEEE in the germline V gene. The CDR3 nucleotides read TGTGCCGGCAGTAAATCATACAGGGGTACAGATACGCAGTATTTT. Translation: CAGSKSYRGTDTQYF.

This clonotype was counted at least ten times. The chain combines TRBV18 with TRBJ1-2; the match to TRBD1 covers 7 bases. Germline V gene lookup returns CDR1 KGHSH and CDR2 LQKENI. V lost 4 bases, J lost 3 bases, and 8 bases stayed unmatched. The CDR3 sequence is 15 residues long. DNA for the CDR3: TGTGCCAGCTCACTTACAGGGGACGGGGACTATGGCTACACCTTC. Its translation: CASSLTGDGDYGYTF. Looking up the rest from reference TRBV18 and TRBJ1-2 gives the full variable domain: NAGVMQNPRHLVRRRGQEARLRCSPMKGHSHVYWYRQLPEEGLKFMVYLQKENIIDESGMPKERFSAEFPKEGPSILRIQQVVRGDSAAYFCASSLTGDGDYGYTFGSGTRLTVV.

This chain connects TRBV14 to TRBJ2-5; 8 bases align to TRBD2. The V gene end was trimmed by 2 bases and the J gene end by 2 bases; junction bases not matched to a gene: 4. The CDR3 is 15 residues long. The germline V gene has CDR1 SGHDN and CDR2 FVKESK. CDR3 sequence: CASSQTAGVQETQYF. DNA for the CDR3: TGTGCCAGCAGCCAAACAGCGGGAGTTCAAGAGACCCAGTACTTC.

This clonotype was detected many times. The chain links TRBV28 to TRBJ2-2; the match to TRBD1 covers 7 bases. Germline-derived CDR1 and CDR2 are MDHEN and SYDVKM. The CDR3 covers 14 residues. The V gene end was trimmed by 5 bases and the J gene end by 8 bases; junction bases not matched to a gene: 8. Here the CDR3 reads CASSLTGIWGELFF. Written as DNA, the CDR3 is TGTGCCAGCAGTCTGACAGGGATCTGGGGGGAGCTGTTTTTT.

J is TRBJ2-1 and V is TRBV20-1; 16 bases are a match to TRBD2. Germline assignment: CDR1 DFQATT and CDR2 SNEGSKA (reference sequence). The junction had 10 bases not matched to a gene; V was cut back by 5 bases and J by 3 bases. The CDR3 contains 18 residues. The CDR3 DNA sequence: TGCAGTGCTGAGGGACTAGCGGGAGGGATCCCCTTCTACAATGAGCAGTTCTTC. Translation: CSAEGLAGGIPFYNEQFF.

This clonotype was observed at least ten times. The CDR3 spells CASSPLRVAEGYNEQFF. CDR3 bases: TGTGCCAGCTCACCACTGAGGGTAGCGGAGGGCTACAATGAGCAGTTCTTC. The chain uses TRBV18 and TRBJ2-1, with D possibly matching TRBD2 (6 bases). V was clipped by 1 base and J by 3 bases, with 16 bases between them. CDR3 length equals 17 residues. The germline gives CDR1 KGHSH, CDR2 LQKENI. The whole variable domain, filled in from reference TRBV18 and TRBJ2-1, reads NAGVMQNPRHLVRRRGQEARLRCSPMKGHSHVYWYRQLPEEGLKFMVYLQKENIIDESGMPKERFSAEFPKEGPSILRIQQVVRGDSAAYFCASSPLRVAEGYNEQFFGPGTRLTVL.

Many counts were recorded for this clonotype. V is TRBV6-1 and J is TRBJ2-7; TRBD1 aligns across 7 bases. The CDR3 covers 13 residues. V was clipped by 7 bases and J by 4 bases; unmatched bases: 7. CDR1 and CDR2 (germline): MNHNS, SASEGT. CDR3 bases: TGTGCCAGCACCGACGACAGGGCATACGAGCAGTACTTC. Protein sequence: CASTDDRAYEQYF.

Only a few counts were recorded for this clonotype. CDR3 coding DNA: TGCGCCAGCAGCCGGGGTGGAGGGGGCGCCTTGGAAGAGCAGTACTTC. Translated: CASSRGGGGALEEQYF. The chain has TRBV4-1 and TRBJ2-7, with D perhaps matching TRBD1 (7 bases). V shed 4 bases and J shed 7 bases, with 23 bases lying between them. The CDR3 is made up of 16 amino acids. CDR1 MGHRA and CDR2 YSYEKL come from the germline V gene.

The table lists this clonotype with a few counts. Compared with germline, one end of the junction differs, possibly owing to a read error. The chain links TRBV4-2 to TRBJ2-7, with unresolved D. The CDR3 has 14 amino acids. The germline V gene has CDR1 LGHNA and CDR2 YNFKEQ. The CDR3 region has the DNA TGCGCCAGCAGCCAAACACAGAAAACCTACGAGCAGTACTTC. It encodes CASSQTQKTYEQYF.

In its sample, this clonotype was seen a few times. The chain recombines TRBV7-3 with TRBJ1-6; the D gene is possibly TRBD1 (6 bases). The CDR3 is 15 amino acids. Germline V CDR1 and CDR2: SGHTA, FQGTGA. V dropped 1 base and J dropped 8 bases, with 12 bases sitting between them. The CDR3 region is CASSLSQGSDSPLHF. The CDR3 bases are TGTGCCAGCAGCTTAAGCCAGGGGAGCGATTCACCCCTCCACTTT. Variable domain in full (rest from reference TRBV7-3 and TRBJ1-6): GAGVSQTPSNKVTEKGKYVELRCDPISGHTALYWYRQSLGQGPEFLIYFQGTGAADDSGLPNDRFFAVRPEGSVSTLKIQRTERGDSAVYLCASSLSQGSDSPLHFGNGTRLTVT.

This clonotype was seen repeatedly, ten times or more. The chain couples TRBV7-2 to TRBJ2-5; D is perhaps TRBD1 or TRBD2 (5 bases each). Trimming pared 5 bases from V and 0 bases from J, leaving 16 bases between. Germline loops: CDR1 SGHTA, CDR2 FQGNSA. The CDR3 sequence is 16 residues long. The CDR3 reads CASSARDPMYQETQYF. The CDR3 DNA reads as TGTGCCAGCAGCGCCCGGGACCCTATGTACCAAGAGACCCAGTACTTC.